This T cell receptor beta chain was captured by sequencing in a study of blood T cells in healthy people across ages. Findings and caveats of the study: Older age went with lower TCR beta diversity per million T cells, in a roughly linear way.

Then a second PCR, running roughly 6 to 12 cycles, was carried out with a sample-barcoded 5' primer and a J-beta primer mix. MiXCR, run by TCRdb on the 5' RACE reads, gives a single entry per CDR3 protein. This table holds fewer than 1,200,000 distinct CDR3 sequences, 25% found once. CDR1 DFQATT and CDR2 SNEGSKA come from the germline V gene (reference sequence). V gave up 3 bases and J gave up 7 bases, with 12 bases separating them. The CDR3 length is 13 residues. Peripheral blood samples of 9 to 10 milliliters were drawn from each donor. With respect to this clonotype: Its antigen is unknown.

These data are also associated with another study on T cells of mothers and their children. That work states: Per mother, over 9 million TCR beta CDR3 reads were obtained; per child, approximately 3 million.

The sample consisted of blood. V gene TRBV20-1 combines with J gene TRBJ2-2; D remains ambiguous. The origin of this receptor is a girl aged 2 to 10 in good health. CDR3 protein: CSARSLLDGELFF. The CDR3 DNA reads as TGCAGTGCTAGGTCCCTCTTGGACGGGGAGCTGTTTTTT.